This T cell receptor beta chain was recorded in a study of regulatory T cells in long-lasting Graves disease. CDR3 regions were amplified by Arm-PCR using iRepertoire HTBI primers to build TCR beta libraries. TCRdb called the multiplex PCR reads again in MiXCR, with one record for every CDR3 protein. The repertoire includes some 400,000 distinct CDR3 sequences, about 15% of them detected once, and approximately 15% sits in the top ten. CDR1 is LNHDA, CDR2 SQIVND, per germline (reference sequence). V shed 1 base and J shed 0 bases, with 13 bases lying between them. CDR3 length equals 17 residues. This clonotype was counted ten times or more. The time point here: newly diagnosed GD, antithyroid drugs for less than 3 months. Making the TCR library involved RNA that had been extracted from PBMCs. The sample was also linked to a second study, of T cells in Graves' hyperthyroidism and ophthalmopathy.

The TCR sequence derives from a woman in her twenties or thirties with Graves disease. Sequencing was performed on peripheral blood mononuclear cells (PBMCs), taken at new diagnosis, from a patient treated with antithyroid drugs. V and J are TRBV19 and TRBJ1-5; weak D call: TRBD1 (6 bases). CDR3 in DNA: TGTGCCAGTAGTATAGTGAACAGGGTAAATAGCAATCAGCCCCAGCATTTT. Translating it yields CASSIVNRVNSNQPQHF.